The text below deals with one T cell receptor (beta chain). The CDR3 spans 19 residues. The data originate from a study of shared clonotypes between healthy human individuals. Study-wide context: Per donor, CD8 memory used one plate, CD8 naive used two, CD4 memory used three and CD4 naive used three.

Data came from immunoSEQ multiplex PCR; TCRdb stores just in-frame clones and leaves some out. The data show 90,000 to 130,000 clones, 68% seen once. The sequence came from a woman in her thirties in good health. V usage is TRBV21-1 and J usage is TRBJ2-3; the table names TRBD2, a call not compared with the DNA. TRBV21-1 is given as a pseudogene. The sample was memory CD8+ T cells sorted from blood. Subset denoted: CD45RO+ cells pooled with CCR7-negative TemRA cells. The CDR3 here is CASSKEYLREDLGTDTQYF. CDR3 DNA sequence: TGTGCCAGCAGCAAAGAGTATTTGCGGGAGGACCTCGGCACAGATACGCAGTATTTT.